These T cell receptor beta chains were read from a single sample in a study of blood T cell repertoires in COVID-19. Repertoires were generated with immunoSEQ multiplex PCR, while TCRdb's copy carries only in-frame clones and drops some. The sample lists fewer than 70,000 clones; more than 60% were seen once. Material for sequencing was peripheral blood. The receptors shown here come from a human donor in a cohort sampled during active COVID-19. Each CDR3 is given with its conserved first and last residue. The D gene is left open where the match is weak. A clone size is listed for some rows: how often the clone was seen (once, few, many), or a class if it is expanded.

>TRBJ2-2|-|TRBV19|-
TGTGCCAGTAGTATAGGGCAGGGTTTGTCGTACGGGGAGCTGTTTTTT
CASSIGQGLSYGELFF
>TRBJ1-2|-|TRBV13|-
TGTGCCAGCAGCCCAGGGTGGACGGGTAACTATGGCTACACCTTC
CASSPGWTGNYGYTF
>TRBJ2-5|-|TRBV10-2|TRBD2
TGCGCCAGCAGTGAGTGGGGGGGGACCAAAGAGACCCAGTACTTC
CASSEWGGTKETQYF
>TRBJ2-7|-|TRBV19|TRBD2
TGTGCCAGTAGTAATCACGCGGGAGGTACGGACGAGCAGTACTTC
CASSNHAGGTDEQYF
>TRBJ1-2|once|TRBV11-2|TRBD1
TGTGCCAGCAGCTCGTCGACAGGGAGAGTTCCTAACTATGGCTACACCTTC
CASSSSTGRVPNYGYTF
>TRBJ1-6|-|TRBV9|-
TGTGCCAGCGGAAGGGAGGCAGTCTTAGGTAATTCACCCCTCCACTTT
CASGREAVLGNSPLHF
>TRBJ2-7|-|TRBV7-2|-
TGTGCCAGCAGCTTAGGCAGAACCTACGAGCAGTACTTC
CASSLGRTYEQYF
>TRBJ2-7|-|TRBV7-2|TRBD2
TGTGCCAGCGGGGGGCTAGCGGGAGACGCAAGGTACTTC
CASGGLAGDARYF
>TRBJ1-1|-|TRBV13|-
TGTGCCAGCAGCCTAGGCGGGAGGAGCACTGAAGCTTTCTTT
CASSLGGRSTEAFF
>TRBJ2-7|once|TRBV6-2/TRBV6-3|TRBD2
TGTGCCAGCAGTTACCCTGCGCGGGAGCTCTACGAGCAGTACTTC
CASSYPARELYEQYF
>TRBJ1-2|-|TRBV7-9|TRBD1
TGTGCCAGCAGCTTACAGGGGGACTATGGCTACACCTTC
CASSLQGDYGYTF
>TRBJ2-1|-|TRBV24-1|-
TGTGCCACCAGTGAGGCGGGAACAAGCTACAATGAGCAGTTCTTC
CATSEAGTSYNEQFF
>TRBJ2-7|-|TRBV10-3|-
TGTGCCATCAGTGAAAACCCAGGGTACAACGAGCAGTACTTC
CAISENPGYNEQYF
>TRBJ1-2|-|TRBV7-6|-
TGTGCCAGCAGCTTAGTACCAGTGGGGCGTGGCAGAAACTATGGCTACACCTTC
CASSLVPVGRGRNYGYTF
>TRBJ1-1|-|TRBV7-8|TRBD1
TGTGCCAGCAGTCGACAGGGGAGGGTCACTGAAGCTTTCTTT
CASSRQGRVTEAFF
>TRBJ2-7|-|TRBV7-2|TRBD1
TGTGCCAGCAGCCCCGGGACAGGGACCTACGAGCAGTACTTC
CASSPGTGTYEQYF
>TRBJ1-6|-|TRBV7-2|-
TGTGCCAGCAGCTTAGGTGCCGGCAGGGTTTATTCACCCCTCCACTTT
CASSLGAGRVYSPLHF
>TRBJ2-7|few|TRBV7-2|TRBD1
TGTGCCAGCAGCTACGGACAGGGGGCTCGAGGCGAGCAGTACTTC
CASSYGQGARGEQYF
>TRBJ1-1|few|TRBV7-9|TRBD1
TGTGCCAGCAGGCCTGCCGGGACAGGGAACACTGAAGCTTTCTTT
CASRPAGTGNTEAFF
>TRBJ1-1|-|TRBV5-1|-
TGCGCCAGCAGCTTGGCGGTTTTTCAGAACACTGAAGCTTTCTTT
CASSLAVFQNTEAFF
>TRBJ2-2|-|TRBV6-6|TRBD2
TGTGCCAGCAGTCCTCGCCCCAGGGCGGGAGGCACCGGGGAGCTGTTTTTT
CASSPRPRAGGTGELFF
>TRBJ1-1|-|TRBV5-1|-
TGCGCCAGCAGCTTGGGCACAGGGCAACCTCTGAACACTGAAGCTTTCTTT
CASSLGTGQPLNTEAFF
>TRBJ1-1|few|TRBV19|-
TGTGCCAGTAGTACAGGGGTACGGGTCACTGAAGCTTTCTTT
CASSTGVRVTEAFF
>TRBJ2-7|-|TRBV29-1|-
TGCAGCGTAGAAATACAGGGTTCCTACGAGCAGTACTTC
CSVEIQGSYEQYF
>TRBJ1-1|-|TRBV19|-
TGTGCCAGTAGTGTAAGCATTTCGGGAAACACTGAAGCTTTCTTT
CASSVSISGNTEAFF
>TRBJ2-5|-|TRBV11-2|-
TGTGCCAGCAGCTACTCCCACGGTTTACAAGAGACCCAGTACTTC
CASSYSHGLQETQYF